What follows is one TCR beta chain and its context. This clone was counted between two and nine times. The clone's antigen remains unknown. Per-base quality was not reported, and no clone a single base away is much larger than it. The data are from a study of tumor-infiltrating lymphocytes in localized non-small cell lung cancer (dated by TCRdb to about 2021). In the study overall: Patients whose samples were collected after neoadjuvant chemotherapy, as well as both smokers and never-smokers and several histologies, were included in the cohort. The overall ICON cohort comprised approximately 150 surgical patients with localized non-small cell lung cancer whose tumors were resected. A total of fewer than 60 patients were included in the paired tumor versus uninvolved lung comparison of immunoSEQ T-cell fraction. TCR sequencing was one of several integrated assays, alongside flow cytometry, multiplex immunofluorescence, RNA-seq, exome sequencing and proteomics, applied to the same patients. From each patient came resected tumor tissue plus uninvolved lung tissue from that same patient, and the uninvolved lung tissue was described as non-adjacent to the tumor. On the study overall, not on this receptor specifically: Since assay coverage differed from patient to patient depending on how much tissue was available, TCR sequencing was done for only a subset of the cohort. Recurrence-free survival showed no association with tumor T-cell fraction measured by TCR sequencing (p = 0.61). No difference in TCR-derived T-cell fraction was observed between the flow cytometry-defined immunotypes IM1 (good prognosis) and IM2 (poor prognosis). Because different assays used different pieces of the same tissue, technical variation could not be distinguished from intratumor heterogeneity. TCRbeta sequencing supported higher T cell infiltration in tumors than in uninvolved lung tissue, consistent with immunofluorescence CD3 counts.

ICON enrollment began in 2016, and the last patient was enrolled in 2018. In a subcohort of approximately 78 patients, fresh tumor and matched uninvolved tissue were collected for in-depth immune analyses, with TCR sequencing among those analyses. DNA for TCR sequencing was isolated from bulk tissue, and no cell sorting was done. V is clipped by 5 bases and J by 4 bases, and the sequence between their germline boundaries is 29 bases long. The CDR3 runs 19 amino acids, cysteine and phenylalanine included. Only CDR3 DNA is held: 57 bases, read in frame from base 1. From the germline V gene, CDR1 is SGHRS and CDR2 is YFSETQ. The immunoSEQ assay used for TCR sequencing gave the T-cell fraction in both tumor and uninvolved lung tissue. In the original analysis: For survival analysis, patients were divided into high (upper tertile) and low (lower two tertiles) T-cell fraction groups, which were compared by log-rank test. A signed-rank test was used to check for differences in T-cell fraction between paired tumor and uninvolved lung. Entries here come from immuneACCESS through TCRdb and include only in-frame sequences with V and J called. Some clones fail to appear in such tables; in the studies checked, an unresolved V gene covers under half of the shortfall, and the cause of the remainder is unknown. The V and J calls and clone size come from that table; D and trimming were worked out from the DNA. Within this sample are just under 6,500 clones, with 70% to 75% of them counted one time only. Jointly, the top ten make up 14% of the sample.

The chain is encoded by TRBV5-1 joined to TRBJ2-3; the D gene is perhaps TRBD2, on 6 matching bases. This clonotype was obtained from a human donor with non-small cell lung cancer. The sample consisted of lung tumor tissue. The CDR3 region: CASSFWLASLGGVADTQYF. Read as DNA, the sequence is TGCGCCAGCAGTTTTTGGCTAGCGAGCCTCGGCGGGGTAGCAGATACGCAGTATTTT.